This TCR beta chain was observed in a study of cytomegalovirus exposure and HLA in healthy donors. The study's findings and limits: CMV antigen specificity of three CMV-associated chains was confirmed in vitro. Per a prior analysis, the majority of TCR beta V segments were productive roughly 90% or roughly 30% of the time. The classifier was said to identify cytomegalovirus status with high specificity and sensitivity.

V trimming: 5 bases; J trimming: 1 base; junction bases outside the gene matches: 5. The CDR3 loop spans 15 amino acids. CDR1 MNHEY and CDR2 SMNVEV come from the germline V gene (reference sequence). The donors (healthy individuals) were bone marrow donors. Primers included in the PCR were 60 Vbeta and 13 Jbeta primers. Libraries were prepared by immunoSEQ multiplex PCR; TCRdb keeps only in-frame clonotypes and omits some of them. This sample has about 98,000 clones; about 70% occur once, and the top ten carry 1.2%. Of note for this clone: Its antigen is as yet unknown.

Sequencing was done on a sample of PBMCs. The TCR was taken from a female donor in good health and CMV-seronegative. The rearrangement uses TRBV27 and TRBJ1-5, with 7 positions matching TRBD1. Here the CDR3 reads CASSTTGLSNQPQHF. The CDR3, as DNA: TGTGCCAGCAGTACGACAGGGCTAAGCAATCAGCCCCAGCATTTT.